The rows below give T cell receptor beta chains drawn from one sample of a study of T cells in Graves' hyperthyroidism and ophthalmopathy. One entry per CDR3 protein, called by TCRdb with MiXCR from the multiplex PCR reads. The table has hundreds of thousands of distinct CDR3 sequences, about 15% seen once. Source material: blood. Receptors originate from a woman aged 18-30 years with Graves' hyperthyroidism. Each CDR3 is given with its conserved first and last residue. The D gene is left open where the match is weak. For some rows the clone size is stated as once, few or many, or as a class when expanded; others skip it.

size,J,D,V,CDR3,DNA
many,TRBJ1-1,NA,TRBV12-3/TRBV12-4,CASSPERMRPFF,TGTGCCAGCAGTCCAGAAAGGATGAGGCCTTTCTTT
many,TRBJ1-5,TRBD1,TRBV3-1,CASSSVSGGQPQHF,TGTGCCAGCAGCTCCGTGTCAGGGGGGCAGCCCCAGCATTTT
NA,TRBJ2-3,NA,TRBV29-1,CSVPEGPETQYF,TGCAGCGTTCCCGAGGGTCCGGAGACGCAGTATTTT
many,TRBJ2-5,NA,TRBV11-2,CASSLQTVAGETQYF,TGTGCCAGCAGCTTACAGACAGTTGCAGGAGAGACCCAGTACTTC
many,TRBJ2-5,NA,TRBV30,CAWSSPPSKTQYF,TGTGCCTGGAGTTCCCCACCCTCCAAAACCCAGTACTTC
few,TRBJ2-2,NA,TRBV20-1,CSARGPTGELFF,TGCAGTGCTAGAGGGCCAACCGGGGAGCTGTTTTTT
many,TRBJ2-5,TRBD2,TRBV20-1,CSSLAGNQETQYF,TGCAGTAGTCTAGCGGGCAACCAAGAGACCCAGTACTTC
many,TRBJ2-5,NA,TRBV2,CASSEMAQYF,TGTGCCAGCAGTGAGATGGCCCAGTACTTC
many,TRBJ2-7,TRBD2,TRBV7-2,CASSIQGLAGYEQYF,TGTGCCAGCAGCATACAGGGACTAGCGGGATACGAGCAGTACTTC
many,TRBJ2-7,TRBD2,TRBV3-1,CASSQDRGGSYEQYF,TGTGCCAGCAGCCAAGATCGGGGGGGGTCCTACGAGCAGTACTTC
NA,TRBJ1-1,NA,TRBV18,CASSPRDGRAFF,TGTGCCAGCTCACCCAGAGATGGGCGAGCTTTCTTT
many,TRBJ2-3,NA,TRBV20-1,CSARGGSTQYF,TGCAGTGCTAGAGGAGGTAGCACGCAGTATTTT
NA,TRBJ2-5,TRBD1,TRBV4-3,CASSKSGQGLGETQYF,TGCGCCAGCAGCAAGTCAGGACAGGGATTGGGAGAGACCCAGTACTTC
NA,TRBJ2-1,NA,TRBV7-9,CASSLSAVNEQFF,TGTGCCAGCAGCTTAAGCGCCGTGAATGAGCAGTTCTTC
NA,TRBJ2-2,TRBD1,TRBV15,CATSKPGQLNTGELFF,TGTGCCACCAGCAAACCGGGACAGCTGAACACCGGGGAGCTGTTTTTT
NA,TRBJ1-5,NA,TRBV15,CATSRDYGQEAGQPQHF,TGTGCCACCAGCAGAGATTACGGCCAGGAGGCCGGACAGCCCCAGCATTTT
NA,TRBJ2-7,NA,TRBV28,CASSLVRLRDSYEQCF,TGTGCCAGCAGTCTAGTTCGTTTGCGGGACTCCTACGAGCAGTGCTTC
NA,TRBJ1-1,TRBD1,TRBV7-9,CASSLGQGSNTEAFF,TGTGCCAGCAGCCTCGGACAGGGGTCGAACACTGAAGCTTTCTTT
NA,TRBJ2-7,TRBD2,TRBV14,CASSQVGGRAGYEQYF,TGTGCCAGCAGCCAAGTTGGCGGGAGGGCCGGGTACGAGCAGTACTTC
few,TRBJ1-2,NA,TRBV30,CAWMGMRQGAPDRYGYTF,TGTGCCTGGATGGGTATGCGGCAGGGCGCTCCGGATCGCTATGGCTACACCTTC
many,TRBJ2-7,NA,TRBV7-8,CASSFWDGDYEQYF,TGTGCCAGCAGCTTCTGGGACGGAGATTACGAGCAGTACTTC
few,TRBJ2-1,TRBD2,TRBV7-9,CASSSTSGRIYNEQFF,TGTGCCAGCAGCTCAACTAGCGGGAGGATCTACAATGAGCAGTTCTTC
few,TRBJ2-7,TRBD2,TRBV7-2,CASSLAAGLAGSYEQYF,TGTGCCAGCAGCTTAGCGGCAGGACTAGCGGGGTCCTACGAGCAGTACTTC
many,TRBJ2-1,TRBD1,TRBV7-2,CASSRLTGTGNNEQFF,TGTGCCAGCAGCCGTCTCACCGGGACAGGGAACAATGAGCAGTTCTTC
few,TRBJ2-7,TRBD1,TRBV7-2,CASSAGTGDPYEQYF,TGTGCCAGCAGCGCAGGGACAGGGGACCCCTACGAGCAGTACTTC